This T cell receptor beta chain was identified in a study of T cells in Graves' hyperthyroidism and ophthalmopathy. Study-level information: Specimen type is peripheral blood, collected at initial diagnosis prior to any treatment.

Ophthalmopathy patients all had a Clinical Activity Score of at least 3, a NOSPECS grade of at least 4 and disease under 3 months old. Thyroid ultrasound, orbital computed tomography, clinical symptoms, and serum thyroxine and TRAb underpinned diagnoses. Researchers amplified the TCR beta CDR3 regions from RNA transcripts. HTBI primers were the set used in a first-round RT-PCR of the TCR CDR3. TCRdb re-called the multiplex PCR reads through MiXCR, storing one row per CDR3 protein. The sample consists of around 370,000 distinct CDR3 sequences, under 20% of them appearing once. The V and J ends lost 8 bases and 0 bases respectively, with 14 bases between them. Looked up from germline, CDR1 is MNHNS and CDR2 is SASEGT. The CDR3 totals 15 residues. There are many counts of this clonotype.

The rearrangement links TRBV6-1 to TRBJ1-5; D call uncertain. This TCR was recovered from a man aged 18 to 35 with Graves' ophthalmopathy. What was sequenced was blood. The CDR3 sequence is CASSRSRDSNQPQHF. For the CDR3, the DNA is TGTGCCAGCTCCCGGAGCCGAGATAGCAATCAGCCCCAGCATTTT.